The entry that follows covers one TCR beta chain sequence. The antigen is not known. Trimming stripped 6 bases from V and 3 bases from J, with 14 bases between. CDR1 SGHTA and CDR2 FQGNSA come from the germline V gene. The CDR3 totals 14 residues. The study ran its PCR with 60 Vbeta and 13 Jbeta primers. The repertoire was sequenced with immunoSEQ multiplex PCR; TCRdb's copy has only in-frame clones and lacks some. This table has more than 70,000 clones, 60% to 80% appearing once. The data derive from a study of cytomegalovirus exposure and HLA in healthy donors. On the study more broadly: The approximately 100 million unique TCR beta sequences, from about 179 million T cells, were found by an earlier analysis. For the approximately 400 genotyped donors, 80% to 90% fell within the Caucasian-associated ancestry cluster. Study-level results: Reports state that TCR beta sequences accurately predicted most subjects' HLA-A and HLA-B alleles.

The sequence came from a boy aged 5-17 years in good health and CMV-seronegative. Sequenced: PBMCs. V gene TRBV7-2 combines with J gene TRBJ1-2; D is perhaps TRBD1 (6 bases). CDR3 loop: CASRPRGVHYGYTF. CDR3 DNA sequence: TGTGCCAGCAGACCCAGGGGAGTGCACTATGGCTACACCTTC.